This T cell receptor (beta chain) was found in a study of CD8+ T cells in alopecia areata. Stated treatment: oral pan-JAK inhibitor, 5-10 mg twice daily. Peripheral blood samples and lesional scalp punch biopsies were obtained from alopecia areata patients. Only a few counts were recorded for this clone. What it binds is unknown. V lost 4 bases and J lost 7, with 11 bases in between. CDR3 length equals 13 residues. Once RNA had been extracted, it was reverse transcribed into cDNA to act as the sequencing template. The table came from immunoSEQ multiplex PCR; TCRdb's copy has only in-frame clones and leaves some out. The sample has hundreds of thousands of clones; 66% are singletons. Overall study findings and caveats: Whether baseline CD8+ expansion is linked to response remains uncertain, given a single nonresponder. Patients showed less clear TCR sequence sharing than mice, possibly partly because of HLA diversity. Affected scalp, especially in alopecia totalis/universalis, had a higher clonality than normal scalp did.

The TCR comes from a human donor with alopecia areata. Sequenced here: CD4+ T cells sorted from blood, sampled at week 44, from a patient treated with tofacitinib. This chain joins TRBV23-1 and TRBJ1-5; TRBD1 might be the D (6 bases). TRBV23-1 is reported as an ORF; its role is uncertain. In DNA form, the CDR3 reads TGCGCCAGCAGTCCGCAGGGGCCCCAGCCCCAGCATTTT. Encoded protein: CASSPQGPQPQHF.